These 19 T cell receptor beta chains were sequenced from one sample in a study of cytomegalovirus exposure and HLA in healthy donors. The PCR was carried out with 60 Vbeta primers and 13 Jbeta primers. Clones were read by immunoSEQ multiplex PCR, and TCRdb kept only the in-frame ones, dropping some. Among about 98,000 clones listed, over 80% were seen once. Source material: PBMCs. The source of these receptors is a female donor in good health and CMV-seropositive.

The table lists this clone with a few counts. The same CDR3 can be traced to other DNA sequences in this sample. The rearrangement links TRBV5-1 to TRBJ2-3; the D gene is possibly TRBD1 (5 bases). This CDR3 is built from 12 residues. Per the germline V gene, CDR1 is SGHRS and CDR2 is YFSETQ. V lost 3 bases and J 3 bases, leaving 5 bases between the germline ends. CDR3 residues: CASSSGTDTQYF. In DNA, the CDR3 is TGCGCCAGCAGCTCAGGGACAGATACGCAGTATTTT.

The chain combines TRBV7-2 with TRBJ1-6, with a weak D call TRBD1 (5 bases). Germline-derived CDR1 and CDR2 are SGHTA and FQGNSA. Trimming took off 3 bases at V and 7 bases at J, with 19 bases between the two ends. This CDR3 has 17 residues. CDR3 in DNA: TGTGCCAGCAGCTTTCTGGATTTCTCGGGGGTAAATTCACCCCTCCACTTT. This sequence encodes CASSFLDFSGVNSPLHF.

The gene calls are TRBV10-3 and TRBJ1-5, with 9 bases that match TRBD1. CDR1 is ENHRY, CDR2 SYGVKD, per germline. The V and J ends lost 8 bases and 6 bases, in that order; junction bases with no gene match: 11. This CDR3 contains 15 residues. The CDR3 is CAIVHRGQSSQPQHF. The CDR3 region has the DNA TGTGCCATCGTACACAGGGGGCAGTCGAGTCAGCCCCAGCATTTT.

The genes are TRBV2 and TRBJ2-3; 8 nucleotides align to TRBD1. Trimming cost V 6 bases and J 5 bases; bases outside gene matches: 7. The germline CDR1 and CDR2 sequences are SNHLY and FYNNEI. This CDR3 comprises 14 residues. The DNA for the CDR3 is TGTGCCAGCAGCAGCAGGGGGCTGGGAGATACGCAGTATTTT. This codes for CASSSRGLGDTQYF.

This clone was counted between two and nine times. The V call is TRBV28, the J call TRBJ2-7, with TRBD1 matching 9 bases. The CDR3 loop spans 16 amino acids. V was pared by 4 bases and J by 1 base, with 8 bases of the junction left unmatched. Germline V gene sequence: CDR1 MDHEN, CDR2 SYDVKM. The CDR3 sequence: CASSWATGGESYEQYF. CDR3 coding DNA: TGTGCCAGCAGTTGGGCTACAGGGGGCGAATCCTACGAGCAGTACTTC.

The CDR3 is CASSTGGSRPMNTEAFF. Here the CDR3 DNA reads TGTGCCAGTAGCACAGGGGGTTCGAGACCGATGAACACTGAAGCTTTCTTT. The genes are TRBV19 and TRBJ1-1, with TRBD1 identical over 8 bases. The V and J ends lost 6 bases and 0 bases, in that order; junction bases with no gene match: 12. Looked up from germline, CDR1 is LNHDA and CDR2 is SQIVND (reference sequence). This CDR3 has 17 amino acids.

This chain joins TRBV7-9 and TRBJ2-5; D might be TRBD2 (7 bases). Per the germline V gene, CDR1 is SEHNR and CDR2 is FQNEAQ (reference sequence). V was cut by 5 bases and J by 6 bases, with 22 bases left in between. This CDR3 has 16 residues. The CDR3 region is CASSPGASGIFQTQYF. CDR3 sequence (DNA): TGTGCCAGCAGCCCGGGGGCCAGCGGGATATTTCAGACCCAGTACTTC.

The V and J genes are TRBV11-1 and TRBJ2-7, with TRBD1 identical over 12 bases. The CDR3 is 16 amino acids. The J segment lost 5 bases and the V segment lost 3 bases, leaving 8 bases of the junction unmatched. The V gene's germline CDR1 is SGHAT and CDR2 FQDESV (reference sequence). DNA for the CDR3: TGTGCCAGCAGCTTCTCCGGGACAGGGGGCTTGGACGAGCAGTACTTC. As protein: CASSFSGTGGLDEQYF.

The chain carries TRBV2 and TRBJ2-5; 9 bases match TRBD1. V dropped 6 bases and J dropped 3; count of bases not matched to a gene: 8. The CDR3 spans 15 residues. Germline assignment: CDR1 SNHLY and CDR2 FYNNEI. DNA for the CDR3: TGTGCCAGCAGATTTTACCGGGACAGGGAAGAGACCCAGTACTTC. Protein product: CASRFYRDREETQYF.

This clone came up once. The genes are TRBV19 and TRBJ1-2, with 10 bases matching TRBD1. This CDR3 has 15 residues. Germline trimming cut 7 bases from V and 10 bases from J; bases unmatched to any gene: 15. CDR1 LNHDA and CDR2 SQIVND come from the germline V gene (reference sequence). The DNA of the CDR3 is TGTGCCAGTACCGAAACCGGGACAGGGGTCGGCGACTACACCTTC. Amino acid sequence: CASTETGTGVGDYTF.

CDR3 in DNA: TGCGCCAGCAGCCAAAAGGCTCCGGGGGGCTATACTAACTATGGCTACACCTTC. It is translated as CASSQKAPGGYTNYGYTF. The chain combines TRBV4-1 with TRBJ1-2, with D perhaps matching TRBD1 (6 bases). Germline V gene lookup returns CDR1 MGHRA and CDR2 YSYEKL. Trimming took 2 bases from V and 0 from J, leaving 19 bases between them. This CDR3 spans 18 amino acids.

The chain is built from TRBV5-4 and TRBJ2-1; a weak D match, TRBD2 (6 bases). The CDR3 length is 19 residues. CDR1 and CDR2 from the germline V gene are SGHNT and YYREEE (reference sequence). Trimming pared 0 bases from V and 2 bases from J, leaving 21 bases between. The CDR3 reads CASSLGPLSVAGTYNEQFF. CDR3 nucleotides: TGTGCCAGCAGCTTGGGTCCCCTCTCGGTGGCGGGGACCTACAATGAGCAGTTCTTC. The full variable domain, rest sourced from reference TRBV5-4 and TRBJ2-1, is ETGVTQSPTHLIKTRGQQVTLRCSSQSGHNTVSWYQQALGQGPQFIFQYYREEENGRGNFPPRFSGLQFPNYSSELNVNALELDDSALYLCASSLGPLSVAGTYNEQFFGPGTRLTVL.

The V and J genes are TRBV28 and TRBJ1-2, with 7 bases lining up with TRBD1. The CDR3 loop spans 14 amino acids. The ends lost 10 bases at V and 2 bases at J; junction bases unmatched: 10. Germline CDR1 MDHEN, CDR2 SYDVKM. CDR3 sequence reads: CATRDGGQNYGYTF. CDR3 DNA sequence: TGTGCCACCAGGGATGGGGGACAGAACTATGGCTACACCTTC.

The rearrangement links TRBV13 to TRBJ1-3; possibly TRBD1 for D (5 bases). V was shortened by 0 bases and J by 3 bases, with 12 bases between the two germline ends. From germline, CDR1 is PRHDT and CDR2 FYEKMQ (reference sequence). The CDR3 is 16 amino acids. The CDR3 DNA follows: TGTGCCAGCAGCTTAGGCCGGGGGTTTGGTGGAAACACCATATATTTT. Amino acids: CASSLGRGFGGNTIYF.

V usage is TRBV15 and J usage is TRBJ1-2; TRBD1 might be the D (5 bases). The CDR3 covers 16 residues. Germline V gives CDR1 LNHNV, CDR2 YYDKDF (reference sequence). V lost 0 bases and J 0 bases, leaving 11 bases between the germline ends. Written as DNA, the CDR3 is TGTGCCACCAGCAGAGAGACAGCTCCAACTAACTATGGCTACACCTTC. Translated, it gives CATSRETAPTNYGYTF. The full variable domain, with the rest looked up from reference TRBV15 and TRBJ1-2, is DAMVIQNPRYQVTQFGKPVTLSCSQTLNHNVMYWYQQKSSQAPKLLFHYYDKDFNNEADTPDNFQSRRPNTSFCFLDIRSPGLGDTAMYLCATSRETAPTNYGYTFGSGTRLTVV.

The V gene is TRBV7-6, the J gene TRBJ2-7; 7 bases align to TRBD1. Per the germline V gene, CDR1 is SGHVS and CDR2 is FNYEAQ. With 1 base clipped from V and 0 bases from J, the junction kept 6 bases outside the gene matches. This CDR3 has 16 amino acids. As DNA, the CDR3 is TGTGCCAGCAGCTTAGGAGGGGCAGGGGGCTCCTACGAGCAGTACTTC. It encodes CASSLGGAGGSYEQYF.

The chain combines TRBV30 with TRBJ2-7, with a tentative D call TRBD2 (5 bases). The germline gives CDR1 GTSNPN, CDR2 SVGIG (reference sequence). V was trimmed by 0 bases and J by 3 bases, leaving 9 bases between them. The CDR3 is 13 amino acids. The chain's CDR3 is CAWSVSGNYEQYF. CDR3 sequence (DNA): TGTGCCTGGAGTGTAAGCGGCAACTACGAGCAGTACTTC.

The chain joins TRBV19 to TRBJ1-2; 8 bases line up with TRBD1. Germline V lookup: CDR1 LNHDA, CDR2 SQIVND (reference sequence). This CDR3 region has 16 residues. The J segment lost 4 bases and the V segment lost 4 bases, leaving 11 bases of the junction unmatched. CDR3 in amino acids: CASSRDLGTGGYGYTF. The CDR3, as DNA: TGTGCCAGTAGTAGAGACCTAGGGACAGGCGGCTATGGCTACACCTTC.

V gene TRBV6-1 combines with J gene TRBJ2-5; D possibly corresponds to TRBD2 (6 bases). CDR3 length: 15 amino acids. V was shortened by 4 bases and J by 1 base, with 13 bases between the two germline ends. CDR1 is MNHNS, CDR2 SASEGT, per germline. The CDR3 is CASSVQRGLQETQYF. The CDR3 bases are TGTGCCAGCAGTGTACAGAGGGGACTCCAAGAGACCCAGTACTTC.